This T cell receptor (beta chain) was identified in a study of cytomegalovirus exposure and HLA in healthy donors. Whole-study context: The early release's HLA-typed donors yielded approximately 81 million unique TCRs.

Regarding this clone: Its cognate antigen is unknown.

General study findings and limits: The study labeled approximately 150 TCR beta chains cytomegalovirus-associated. HLA alleles showed associations with 16,951 TCR beta sequences in a later analysis, at a 0.05 false discovery rate. Analysis was carried out at a later point, and it linked a missense DCLRE1C variant to TCR beta V- and J-gene trimming.

Germline loops: CDR1 MNHEY, CDR2 SMNVEV (reference sequence). The CDR3 spans 15 residues. V was cut by 0 bases and J by 2 bases, with 5 bases left in between. Both 60 Vbeta primers and 13 Jbeta primers went into the PCR. Clones were read by immunoSEQ multiplex PCR, and TCRdb kept only the in-frame ones, dropping some. The table has some 200,000 clones, around 74% seen once. This TCR was sampled from a girl aged 5 to 17 in good health and CMV-seropositive. The sequenced sample was PBMCs. The chain is built from TRBV27 and TRBJ2-6; weak D call: TRBD1 (5 bases). For the CDR3, the DNA is TGTGCCAGCAGTTTATCGGGGCCTGGGGCCAACGTCCTGACTTTC. Translation gives CASSLSGPGANVLTF.